The 21 T cell receptor beta chains below come from one sample, sequenced in a study of regulatory T cells in long-lasting Graves disease. Researchers made TCR beta libraries by using iRepertoire HTBI primers and running Arm-PCR on CDR3 regions. TCRdb re-analysed the multiplex PCR reads in MiXCR, keeping a single row per CDR3 protein. The sample yields about 220,000 distinct CDR3 sequences, roughly a fifth seen once. Time point denoted: newly diagnosed GD, antithyroid drugs for less than 3 months. From RNA extracted from PBMCs, the TCR library was made. These same records also appear under a second study, on T cells in Graves' hyperthyroidism and ophthalmopathy.

Source: peripheral blood mononuclear cells (PBMCs), taken at new diagnosis, from a patient treated with antithyroid drugs. The receptors were gathered from a woman aged 25 to 39 with Graves disease.

On this clonotype itself: Since no conserved phenylalanine or tryptophan closes the CDR3, a read error is the likely cause. The V and J genes are TRBV14 and TRBJ1-6; TRBD1 agrees at 11 bases. The CDR3 has 16 residues. From germline, CDR1 is SGHDN and CDR2 FVKESK. This CDR3 reads CASSQDGTGGDSPLHC. The CDR3 bases are TGTGCCAGCAGCCAAGATGGGACAGGGGGAGATTCGCCCCTCCACTGT.

This clonotype came up many times. The chain combines TRBV18 with TRBJ1-5; perhaps TRBD1 as D (6 bases). CDR3 length equals 16 residues. V was shortened by 2 bases and J by 2 bases, with 13 bases between the two germline ends. Germline CDR1 and CDR2: KGHSH and LQKENI. CDR3 sequence reads: CASSPRGGGGNQPQHF. CDR3 in DNA: TGTGCCAGCTCACCAAGGGGGGGAGGCGGCAATCAGCCCCAGCATTTT.

There are many counts of this clonotype. The chain joins TRBV4-2 to TRBJ2-5, with D tentatively TRBD2 (6 bases). V lost 2 bases to trimming and J lost 9 bases, with 13 bases between them. The CDR3 extends over 13 amino acids. In germline, CDR1 is LGHNA, CDR2 YNFKEQ. CDR3 protein: CASSQRDSRAQYF. The CDR3 DNA is TGTGCCAGCAGCCAACGGGACTCCCGGGCCCAGTACTTC.

This clonotype has ten or more counts. The chain has TRBV30 and TRBJ2-3; 11 bases agree with TRBD2. V lost 1 base and J lost 1; bases outside the gene matches: 4. The germline V gene has CDR1 GTSNPN and CDR2 SVGIG (reference sequence). The CDR3 contains 16 residues. The CDR3 nucleotides read TGTGCCTGGAGTGCCGGGACTAGCGGTGGCACAGATACGCAGTATTTT. Amino acid sequence: CAWSAGTSGGTDTQYF.

Of note for this clonotype: Germline and junction disagree at one end, which may indicate a read error. V is TRBV28 and J is TRBJ2-2; D might be TRBD1 or TRBD2, each matching 5 bases. Looked up from germline, CDR1 is MDHEN and CDR2 is SYDVKM. The CDR3 has 14 amino acids. CDR3 bases: TGTGCCGGCAGTTTACGACAGCACACCGGGGAGCCGTTTTTT. Translating it yields CAGSLRQHTGEPFF.

This clonotype has at least ten counts. This chain joins TRBV12-3 or TRBV12-4 and TRBJ1-2; D not resolved. There are 12 residues in the CDR3. V dropped 8 bases and J dropped 2 bases, with 9 bases sitting between them. The CDR3 nucleotides are TGTGCCAGCCGACCCGCAAACTATGGCTACACCTTC. It specifies CASRPANYGYTF.

Many counts were recorded for this clonotype. CDR3 nucleotides: TGCGCCAGCAGCCCAGGGTCCAGTTCTGAAGCTTTCTTT. Residues: CASSPGSSSEAFF. The V call is TRBV5-1, the J call TRBJ1-1, with a tentative D call TRBD1 (5 bases). Deletions cut 4 bases from V and 6 bases from J, with 13 bases between. There are 13 residues in the CDR3. Germline V lookup: CDR1 SGHRS, CDR2 YFSETQ. The full variable domain, in which reference TRBV5-1 and TRBJ1-1 provide the parts outside the CDR3, is KAGVTQTPRYLIKTRGQQVTLSCSPISGHRSVSWYQQTPGQGLQFLFEYFSETQRNKGNFPGRFSGRQFSNSRSEMNVSTLELGDSALYLCASSPGSSSEAFFGQGTRLTVV.

This clonotype has at least ten counts. The chain combines TRBV7-9 with TRBJ1-4, with D possibly being TRBD1 (5 bases). Germline V gene sequence: CDR1 SEHNR, CDR2 FQNEAQ (reference sequence). The V end was cut by 8 bases, the J end by 2 bases, with 15 bases between. CDR3 length: 15 amino acids. Written as DNA, the CDR3 is TGTGCCAGCGGATCGGGCTGGGGGACTAATGAAAAACTGTTTTTT. Its translation is CASGSGWGTNEKLFF.

As for this clonotype: With a far larger clone one base away, a read error is the likely cause. The gene calls are TRBV28 and TRBJ2-3, with 8 bases lining up with TRBD2. In germline, CDR1 is MDHEN, CDR2 SYDVKM. The V segment lost 5 bases and the J segment 5 bases; nucleotides outside the gene matches: 3. CDR3 length: 13 amino acids. This chain's CDR3 is CASSTGGGDTQYF. CDR3 bases: TGTGCCAGCAGTACGGGGGGGGGAGATACGCAGTATTTT.

This clonotype was counted ten times or more. The chain is built from TRBV9 and TRBJ2-7, with TRBD2 as a possible D gene (5 bases). Trimming removed 1 base from V and 2 bases from J, with 13 bases in between. This CDR3 contains 15 residues. Germline V CDR1 and CDR2: SGDLS, YYNGEE. The DNA for the CDR3 is TGTGCCAGCAGCGTATACGGGGTTCCAACCTACGAGCAGTACTTC. Translated: CASSVYGVPTYEQYF.

In its sample, this clonotype was seen many times. The chain uses TRBV20-1 and TRBJ2-1; no clear D. The V and J ends lost 1 base and 9 bases respectively, with 16 bases between them. The CDR3 loop spans 14 amino acids. Germline values: CDR1 DFQATT, CDR2 SNEGSKA (reference sequence). The CDR3 sequence is CSARASVRMSEQFF. DNA of the CDR3: TGCAGTGCTAGAGCAAGCGTCCGGATGAGTGAGCAGTTCTTC.

The V and J genes are TRBV2 and TRBJ2-4; D remains ambiguous. CDR3 length: 14 residues. Germline V gene sequence: CDR1 SNHLY, CDR2 FYNNEI. The germline V and J ends were trimmed by 4 bases and 1 base, with 8 bases remaining between them. CDR3 sequence: CASSALGAKNIQYF. In nucleotides, the CDR3 is TGTGCCAGCAGTGCCCTCGGGGCCAAAAACATTCAGTACTTC.

This clonotype appeared many times. This chain connects TRBV11-2 to TRBJ2-1; D gene unclear. The CDR3 extends over 16 amino acids. Trimming took 2 bases from V and 0 from J, leaving 11 bases between them. In germline, CDR1 is SGHAT, CDR2 FQNNGV. This CDR3 reads CASSLSRVTSYNEQFF. CDR3 in DNA: TGTGCCAGCAGCTTAAGCCGGGTGACCTCCTACAATGAGCAGTTCTTC.

This clonotype occurred many times. The gene calls are TRBV6-2 or TRBV6-3 and TRBJ1-1; 7 bases fit TRBD1. V lost 6 bases and J lost 5; bases outside the gene matches: 9. This CDR3 region has 14 residues. Germline CDR1 is MNHEY and CDR2 is SVGEGT. The CDR3 spells CASRQTGLRTEAFF. In nucleotides, the CDR3 is TGTGCCAGCAGACAGACAGGGCTAAGGACTGAAGCTTTCTTT.

This clonotype was recorded many times. The chain uses TRBV29-1 and TRBJ2-4; D is possibly TRBD1 (6 bases). Trimming removed 4 bases from V and 0 bases from J, with 19 bases in between. The CDR3 is made up of 17 amino acids. CDR1 is SQVTM, CDR2 ANQGSEA, per germline. In DNA, the CDR3 is TGCAGCGTTGTGCACCCGACAGGACCGATAGCCAAAAACATTCAGTACTTC. Residues: CSVVHPTGPIAKNIQYF. Combining the CDR3 with reference TRBV29-1 and TRBJ2-4 gives the whole variable domain SAVISQKPSRDICQRGTSLTIQCQVDSQVTMMFWYRQQPGQSLTLIATANQGSEATYESGFVIDKFPISRPNLTFSTLTVSNMSPEDSSIYLCSVVHPTGPIAKNIQYFGAGTRLSVL.

This clonotype was counted many times. The chain has TRBV5-1 and TRBJ1-1; D gene unclear. The V gene lost 0 bases and the J gene lost 0 bases, with 12 bases spanning the gap. The CDR3 runs to 16 residues. From germline, CDR1 is SGHRS and CDR2 YFSETQ. The CDR3 region has the DNA TGCGCCAGCAGCTTGGGGTTCGGGGAATTGAACACTGAAGCTTTCTTT. The encoded protein is CASSLGFGELNTEAFF.

For this clonotype: This likely comes from a read error, as the CDR3 has no conserved phenylalanine or tryptophan at its end. The V gene is TRBV6-4, the J gene TRBJ1-1; 8 nucleotides match TRBD1. CDR1 and CDR2 from the germline V gene are MRHNA and SNTAGT. V dropped 5 bases and J dropped 5; count of bases not matched to a gene: 7. The CDR3 covers 14 residues. CDR3 DNA: TGTGCCAGCAGTTCACAGGGGGTCAGGACTGAAGCTTTCCTT. It encodes CASSSQGVRTEAFL.

This clonotype came up many times. The J gene is TRBJ1-2, the V gene TRBV19, with 7 bases lining up with TRBD1. CDR1 is LNHDA, CDR2 SQIVND, per germline (reference sequence). This CDR3 contains 14 residues. Trimming removed 3 bases from V and 4 bases from J; junction bases left unmatched: 5. CDR3 sequence reads: CASSIQAGGYGYTF. As DNA, the CDR3 is TGTGCCAGTAGTATCCAGGCAGGGGGCTATGGCTACACCTTC.

This clonotype was seen at least ten times. The chain joins TRBV5-1 to TRBJ2-3; D is unclear. The CDR3 is 14 residues long. Germline-derived CDR1 and CDR2 are SGHRS and YFSETQ. V was pared by 1 base and J by 0 bases, with 6 bases between. Here the CDR3 reads CASSLIPSTDTQYF. For the CDR3, the DNA is TGCGCCAGCAGCTTGATCCCTAGCACAGATACGCAGTATTTT.

This clonotype was counted between two and nine times. The V call is TRBV6-2 or TRBV6-3, the J call TRBJ1-4, with TRBD1 matching 7 bases. This CDR3 spans 16 amino acids. The germline V gene encodes CDR1 MNHEY and CDR2 SVGEGT. V shed 5 bases, J shed 12 bases, and the junction held 18 bases outside the gene matches. DNA of the CDR3: TGTGCCAGCAGTACCTTTAACAGGGGAGGGGTTAAGGAACTGTTTTTT. It is translated as CASSTFNRGGVKELFF.

This clonotype was seen a few times. This chain links TRBV7-9 with TRBJ1-3, with D tentatively TRBD1 (5 bases). The length of the CDR3 is 17 residues. V lost 0 bases, J lost 1 base, and 13 bases lay in between. Germline V gene lookup returns CDR1 SEHNR and CDR2 FQNEAQ (reference sequence). CDR3 DNA: TGTGCCAGCAGCTTAGCCGGGGCCGCCGGGTCTGGAAACACCATATATTTT. It is translated as CASSLAGAAGSGNTIYF.